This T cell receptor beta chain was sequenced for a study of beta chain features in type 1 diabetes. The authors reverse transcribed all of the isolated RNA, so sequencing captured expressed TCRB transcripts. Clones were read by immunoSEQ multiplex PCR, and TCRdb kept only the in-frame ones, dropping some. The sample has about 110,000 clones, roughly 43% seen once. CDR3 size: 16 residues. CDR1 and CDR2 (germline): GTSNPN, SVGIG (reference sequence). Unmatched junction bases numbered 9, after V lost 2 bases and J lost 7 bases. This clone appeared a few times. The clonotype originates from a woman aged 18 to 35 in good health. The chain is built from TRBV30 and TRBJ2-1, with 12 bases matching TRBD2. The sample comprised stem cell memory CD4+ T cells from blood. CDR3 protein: CAWSFPGLAGMNEQFF. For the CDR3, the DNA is TGTGCCTGGAGTTTCCCAGGACTAGCGGGAATGAATGAGCAGTTCTTC.